This TCR beta chain was documented in a study of T cells in Graves' hyperthyroidism and ophthalmopathy. The CDR3 contains 14 residues. The germline V and J ends were trimmed by 6 bases and 8 bases, with 19 bases remaining between them. Germline CDR1 MNHEY, CDR2 SMNVEV (reference sequence). This clonotype appeared once. There were TCR beta CDR3 regions amplified from RNA transcripts. The HTBI set primed first-round TCR CDR3 RT-PCR. TCRdb re-derived calls from the multiplex PCR reads in MiXCR, one entry per CDR3 protein. The data hold 530,000 or so distinct CDR3 sequences, with 46% observed a single time.

The source material was peripheral blood or thyroid tissue (not recorded which). The chain links TRBV27 to TRBJ1-1, with D possibly matching TRBD1 (5 bases). This TCR was sampled from a woman under 30 with Graves' hyperthyroidism. The CDR3 loop reads CASSDLAGLQEAFF. CDR3 DNA sequence: TGTGCCAGCAGCGATCTGGCGGGGCTGCAGGAAGCTTTCTTT.